This T cell receptor beta chain was recorded in a study of early T cells in non-severe SARS-CoV-2 infection (dated by TCRdb to about 2021). In terms of the full investigation: Bulk RNA from unsorted whole blood was used for TCR sequencing, so alpha and beta chains could not be paired.

About this clonotype: It has no known antigen specificity. Base qualities are missing; no much larger clone stands one base away.

Set within a cohort of healthcare workers in London, UK, this nested case-control study involved weekly PCR testing of nasopharyngeal swabs along with blood sampling. Between 23 and 31 March 2020, the week of the UK lockdown, healthcare workers were enrolled and then followed up weekly for as long as 16 weeks. The library was obtained by 5' RACE. Instrument used: NextSeq 500. The TCR library protocol attached unique molecular identifiers to individual cDNA molecules to correct for sequencing error and PCR bias. Sequencing covered both TCR alpha and beta chains, and within each sample the abundances of alpha and beta sequences were tightly co-correlated. The paper's processing steps were these. Decombinator V4 was used to annotate TCR sequences for V gene, J gene and CDR3. Expanded TCRs were defined as changing significantly between any two time points under a Poisson model with p below 0.0001. TCR abundances were normalised to the total number of TCRs sequenced per sample and were expressed as counts per million. A search of VDJdb, accessed on 1 November 2021, was run for TCRs annotated to CMV, EBV and SARS-CoV-2, with TCRs annotated for multiple antigens excluded. Using fastp trimming at Q25 and MiXCR clonotype assembly, TCRdb reanalyzed the public sequencing data and kept in-frame beta chains. Every distinct CDR3 protein forms one entry, paired with its most common genes and DNA. The V and J calls and clone size are TCRdb's, not the authors'. In all, the sample holds about 30,000 distinct CDR3 sequences, and approximately 4.7% of those were seen once. The ten largest clones add up to 10% to 12% of the sample.

Beyond this particular receptor, the publication reports: VDJdb matching was skewed toward anti-spike CD8 responses, so virus-specific expansions were likely underestimated and private and CD4 specificities were missed.

The sample was whole blood. The TCR was taken from an adult who was a healthcare worker with PCR-confirmed SARS-CoV-2 infection or an uninfected control (not recorded which).

This receptor has the CDR3 CASSTQGASNNEQFF. The bases are TGTGCCAGCAGCACCCAAGGGGCCTCTAACAATGAGCAGTTCTTC. The chain uses TRBV5-4 and TRBJ2-1; the D segment could be TRBD1, given 5 matching bases. Cut back by 4 bases and 5 bases, the V and J ends lie 16 bases apart. CDR1 SGHNT and CDR2 YYREEE were looked up in the germline V gene (reference sequence). Taken from cysteine to phenylalanine, the CDR3 has 15 residues. Of the read, only the CDR3 DNA is kept; its 45 bases are in frame from base 1.